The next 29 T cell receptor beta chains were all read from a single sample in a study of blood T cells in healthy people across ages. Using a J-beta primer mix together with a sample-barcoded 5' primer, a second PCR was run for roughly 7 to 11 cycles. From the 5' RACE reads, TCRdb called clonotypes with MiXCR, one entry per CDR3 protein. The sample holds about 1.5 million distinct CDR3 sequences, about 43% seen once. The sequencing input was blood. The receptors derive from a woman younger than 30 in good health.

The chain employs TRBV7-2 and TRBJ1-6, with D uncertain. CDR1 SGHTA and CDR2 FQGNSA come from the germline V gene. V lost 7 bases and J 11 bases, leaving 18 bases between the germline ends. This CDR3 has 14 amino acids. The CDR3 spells CASKTGPLMPPLHF. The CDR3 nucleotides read TGTGCCAGCAAGACCGGACCCCTTATGCCACCCCTCCACTTT.

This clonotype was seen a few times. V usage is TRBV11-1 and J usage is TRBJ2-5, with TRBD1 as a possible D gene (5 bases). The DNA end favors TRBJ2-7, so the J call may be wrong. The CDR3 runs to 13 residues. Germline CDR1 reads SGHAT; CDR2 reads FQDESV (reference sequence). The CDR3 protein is CASSPPAGNEQYF. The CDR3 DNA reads TGTGCCAGCAGTCCCCCCGCAGGGAACGAGCAGTACTTC.

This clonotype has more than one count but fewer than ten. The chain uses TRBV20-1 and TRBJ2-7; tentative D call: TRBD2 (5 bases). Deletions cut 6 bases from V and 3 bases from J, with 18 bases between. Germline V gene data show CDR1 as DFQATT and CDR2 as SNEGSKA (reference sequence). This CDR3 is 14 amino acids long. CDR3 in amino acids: CSALTPPGFYEQYF. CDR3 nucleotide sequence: TGCAGTGCCCTCACTCCGCCGGGATTCTACGAGCAGTACTTC.

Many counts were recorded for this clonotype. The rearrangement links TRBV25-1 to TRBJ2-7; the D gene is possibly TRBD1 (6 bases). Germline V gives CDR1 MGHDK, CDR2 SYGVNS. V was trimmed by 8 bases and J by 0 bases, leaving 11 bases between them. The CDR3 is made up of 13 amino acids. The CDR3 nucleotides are TGTGCCAGCTCGCAGGGGAACTCCTACGAGCAGTACTTC. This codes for CASSQGNSYEQYF.

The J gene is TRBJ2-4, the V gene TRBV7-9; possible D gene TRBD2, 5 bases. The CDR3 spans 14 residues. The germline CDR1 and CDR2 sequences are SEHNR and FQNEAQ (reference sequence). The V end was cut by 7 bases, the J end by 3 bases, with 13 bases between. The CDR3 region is CASTDLDYKNIQYF. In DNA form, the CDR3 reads TGTGCCAGCACCGACTTAGACTACAAAAACATTCAGTACTTC.

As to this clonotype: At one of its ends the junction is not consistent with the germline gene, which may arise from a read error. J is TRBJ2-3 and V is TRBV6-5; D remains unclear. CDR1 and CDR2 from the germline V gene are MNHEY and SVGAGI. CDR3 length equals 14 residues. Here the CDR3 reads CASSYLPSTDAQYF. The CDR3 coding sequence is TGTGCCAGCAGTTACCTACCCAGCACAGATGCGCAGTATTTT.

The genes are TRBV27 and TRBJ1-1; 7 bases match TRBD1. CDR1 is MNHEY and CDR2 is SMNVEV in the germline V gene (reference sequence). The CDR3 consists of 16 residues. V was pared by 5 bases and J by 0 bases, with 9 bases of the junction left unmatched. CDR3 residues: CASSPDRVFMNTEAFF. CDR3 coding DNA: TGTGCCAGCAGTCCCGACAGGGTTTTTATGAACACTGAAGCTTTCTTT.

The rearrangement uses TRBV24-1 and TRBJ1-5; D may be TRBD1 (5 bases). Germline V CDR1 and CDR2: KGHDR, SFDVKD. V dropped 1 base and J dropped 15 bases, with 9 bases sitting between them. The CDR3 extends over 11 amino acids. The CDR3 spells CATSDFRAWHF. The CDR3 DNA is TGTGCCACCAGTGATTTCAGGGCTTGGCATTTT.

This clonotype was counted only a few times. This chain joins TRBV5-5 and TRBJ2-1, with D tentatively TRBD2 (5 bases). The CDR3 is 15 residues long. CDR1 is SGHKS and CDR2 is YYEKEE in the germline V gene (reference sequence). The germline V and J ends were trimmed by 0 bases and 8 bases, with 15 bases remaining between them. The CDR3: CASSLGTHTADEQFF. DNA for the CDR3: TGTGCCAGCAGCTTGGGGACTCACACAGCAGATGAGCAGTTCTTC.

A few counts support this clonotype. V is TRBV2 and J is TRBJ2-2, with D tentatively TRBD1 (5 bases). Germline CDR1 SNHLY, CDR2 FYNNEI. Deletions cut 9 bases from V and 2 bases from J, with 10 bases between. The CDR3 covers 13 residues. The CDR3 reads CARGQVNTGELFF. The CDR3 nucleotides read TGTGCCAGAGGACAAGTTAACACCGGGGAGCTGTTTTTT.

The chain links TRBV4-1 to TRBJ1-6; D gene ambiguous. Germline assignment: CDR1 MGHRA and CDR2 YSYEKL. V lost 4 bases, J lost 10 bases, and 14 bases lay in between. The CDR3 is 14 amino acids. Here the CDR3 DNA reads TGCGCCAGCAGCCGGCTCGGGGAGGTATCACCCCTCCACTTT. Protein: CASSRLGEVSPLHF.

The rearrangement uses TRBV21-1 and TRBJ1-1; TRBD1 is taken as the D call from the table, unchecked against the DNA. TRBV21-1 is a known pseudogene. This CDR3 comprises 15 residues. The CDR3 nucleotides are TGTGCCCGCGGCTCGTGGGACGCAAAGAACACTGAAGCTTTCTTT. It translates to CARGSWDAKNTEAFF.

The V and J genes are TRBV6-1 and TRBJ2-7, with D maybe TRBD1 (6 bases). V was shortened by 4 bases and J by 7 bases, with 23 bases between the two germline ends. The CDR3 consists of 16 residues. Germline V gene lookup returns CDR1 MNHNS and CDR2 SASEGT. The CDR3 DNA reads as TGTGCCAGCAGTGGAGTGGGGGCCAGGGTCGGAAATGAGCAGTACTTC. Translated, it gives CASSGVGARVGNEQYF.

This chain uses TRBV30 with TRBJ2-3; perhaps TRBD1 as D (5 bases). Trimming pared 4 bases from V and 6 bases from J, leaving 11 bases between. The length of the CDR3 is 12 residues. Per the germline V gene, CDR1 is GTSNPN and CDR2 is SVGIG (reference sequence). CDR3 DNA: TGTGCCTGGACCCCAGGGATGGATACGCAGTATTTT. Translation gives CAWTPGMDTQYF.

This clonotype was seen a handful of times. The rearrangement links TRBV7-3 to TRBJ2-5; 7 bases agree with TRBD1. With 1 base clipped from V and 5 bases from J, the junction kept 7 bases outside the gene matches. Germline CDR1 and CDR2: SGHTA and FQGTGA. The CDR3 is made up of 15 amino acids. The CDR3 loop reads CASSLMAGGSETQYF. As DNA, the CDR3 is TGTGCCAGCAGCTTAATGGCAGGGGGTTCGGAGACCCAGTACTTC. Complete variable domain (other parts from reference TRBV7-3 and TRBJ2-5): GAGVSQTPSNKVTEKGKYVELRCDPISGHTALYWYRQSLGQGPEFLIYFQGTGAADDSGLPNDRFFAVRPEGSVSTLKIQRTERGDSAVYLCASSLMAGGSETQYFGPGTRLLVL.

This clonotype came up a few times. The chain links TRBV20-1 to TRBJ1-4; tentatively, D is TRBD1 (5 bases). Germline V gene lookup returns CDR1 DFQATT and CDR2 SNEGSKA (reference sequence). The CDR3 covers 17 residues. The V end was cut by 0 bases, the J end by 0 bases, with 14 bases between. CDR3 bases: TGCAGTGCTAGAGATCCGACAGTAAAATCAACTAATGAAAAACTGTTTTTT. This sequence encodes CSARDPTVKSTNEKLFF.

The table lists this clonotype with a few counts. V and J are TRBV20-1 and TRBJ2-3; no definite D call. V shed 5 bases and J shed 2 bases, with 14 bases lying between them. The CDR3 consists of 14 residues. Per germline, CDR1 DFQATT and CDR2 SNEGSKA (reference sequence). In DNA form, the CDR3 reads TGCAGTGCTGAGGAGTCTTTGCCCACAGATACGCAGTATTTT. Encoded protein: CSAEESLPTDTQYF.

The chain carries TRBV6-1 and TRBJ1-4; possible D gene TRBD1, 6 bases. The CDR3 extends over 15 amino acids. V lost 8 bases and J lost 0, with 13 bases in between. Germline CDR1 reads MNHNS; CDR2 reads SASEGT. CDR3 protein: CASRKGTPTNEKLFF. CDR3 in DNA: TGTGCCAGCCGAAAAGGGACACCAACTAATGAAAAACTGTTTTTT.

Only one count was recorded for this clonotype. The DNA of the CDR3 is TGTGCCAGCAGTTTACTACTCCAGGGGACCAAAGAGACCCAGTACTTC. As protein: CASSLLLQGTKETQYF. V is TRBV28 and J is TRBJ2-5, with D perhaps TRBD1 (6 bases). The CDR3 consists of 16 residues. Germline values: CDR1 MDHEN, CDR2 SYDVKM. Trimming shortened V by 2 bases and J by 3 bases, and 16 bases separated the two germline ends.

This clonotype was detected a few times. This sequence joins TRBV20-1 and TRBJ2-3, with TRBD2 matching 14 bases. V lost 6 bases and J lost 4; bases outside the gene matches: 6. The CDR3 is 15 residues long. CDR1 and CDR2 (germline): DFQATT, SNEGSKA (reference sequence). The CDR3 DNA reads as TGCAGTGCCGAGGGACTAGCGGGAGAACCAGATACGCAGTATTTT. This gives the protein CSAEGLAGEPDTQYF.

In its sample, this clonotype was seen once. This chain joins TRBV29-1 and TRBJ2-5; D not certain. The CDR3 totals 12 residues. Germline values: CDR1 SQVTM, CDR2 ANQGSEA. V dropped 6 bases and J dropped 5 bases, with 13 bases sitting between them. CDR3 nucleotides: TGCAGCGTGACGCCGGGTCAGGAGACCCAGTACTTC. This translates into CSVTPGQETQYF.

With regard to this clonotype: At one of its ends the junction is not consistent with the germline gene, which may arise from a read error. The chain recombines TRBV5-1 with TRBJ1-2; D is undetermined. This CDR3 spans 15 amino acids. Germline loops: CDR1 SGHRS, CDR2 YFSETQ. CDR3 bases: TGCACCAGCAGCAAGGGAGAACAGTTTTCCTATGGCTACACCTTC. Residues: CTSSKGEQFSYGYTF.

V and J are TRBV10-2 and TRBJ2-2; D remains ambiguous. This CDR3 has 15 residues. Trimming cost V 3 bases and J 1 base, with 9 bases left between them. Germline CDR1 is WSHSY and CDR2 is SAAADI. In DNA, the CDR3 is TGCGCCAGCAGTGATGGGCAGTTGAACACCGGGGAGCTGTTTTTT. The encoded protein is CASSDGQLNTGELFF.

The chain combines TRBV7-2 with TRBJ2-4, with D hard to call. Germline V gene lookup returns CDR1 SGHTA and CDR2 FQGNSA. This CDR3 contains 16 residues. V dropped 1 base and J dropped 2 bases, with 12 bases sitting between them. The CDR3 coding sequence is TGTGCCAGCAGCTTAGTAGGGTGGGTCTCCAAAAACATTCAGTACTTC. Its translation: CASSLVGWVSKNIQYF. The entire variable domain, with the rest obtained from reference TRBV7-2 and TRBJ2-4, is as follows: GAGVSQSPSNKVTEKGKDVELRCDPISGHTALYWYRQSLGQGLEFLIYFQGNSAPDKSGLPSDRFSAERTGGSVSTLTIQRTQQEDSAVYLCASSLVGWVSKNIQYFGAGTRLSVL.

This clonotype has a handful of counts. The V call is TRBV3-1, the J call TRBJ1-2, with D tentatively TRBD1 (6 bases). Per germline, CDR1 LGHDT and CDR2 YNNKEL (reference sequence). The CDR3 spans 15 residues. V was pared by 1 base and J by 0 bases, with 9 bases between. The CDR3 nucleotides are TGTGCCAGCAGCCAAGCGGGGGCCTCTAACTATGGCTACACCTTC. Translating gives CASSQAGASNYGYTF.

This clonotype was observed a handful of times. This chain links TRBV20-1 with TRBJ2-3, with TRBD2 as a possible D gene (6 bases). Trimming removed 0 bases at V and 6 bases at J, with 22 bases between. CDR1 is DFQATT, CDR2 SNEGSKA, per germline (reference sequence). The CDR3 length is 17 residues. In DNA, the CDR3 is TGCAGTGCTAGAGAGACTAGGACCAACAAAAAAAGGGATACGCAGTATTTT. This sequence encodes CSARETRTNKKRDTQYF.

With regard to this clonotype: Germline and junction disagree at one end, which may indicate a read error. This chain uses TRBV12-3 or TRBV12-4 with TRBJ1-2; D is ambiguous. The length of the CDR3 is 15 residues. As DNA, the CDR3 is TGTGCCAGCAGTTTAAGGTTCCCGAGACCCCTTGGCCACACCTTC. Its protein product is CASSLRFPRPLGHTF.

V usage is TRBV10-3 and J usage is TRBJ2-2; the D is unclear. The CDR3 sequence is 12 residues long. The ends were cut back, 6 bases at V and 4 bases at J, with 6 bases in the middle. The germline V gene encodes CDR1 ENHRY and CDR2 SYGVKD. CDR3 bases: TGTGCCATCAGAGGCATCACCGGGGAGCTGTTTTTT. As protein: CAIRGITGELFF.

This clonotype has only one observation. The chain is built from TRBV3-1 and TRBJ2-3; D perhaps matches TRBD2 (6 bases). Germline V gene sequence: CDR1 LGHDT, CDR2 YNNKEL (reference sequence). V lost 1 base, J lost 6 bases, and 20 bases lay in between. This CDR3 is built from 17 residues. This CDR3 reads CASSQVVGHPGVDTQYF. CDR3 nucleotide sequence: TGTGCCAGCAGCCAAGTCGTTGGGCACCCGGGGGTGGATACGCAGTATTTT.